This TCR beta chain was captured in a study of blood T cell repertoires in COVID-19. On the study more broadly: Acute-phase and convalescent COVID-19 samples originated in the United States, Italy and Spain.

Here immunoSEQ multiplex PCR was the method, and the copy in TCRdb shows in-frame clones only, minus some. In the table there are hundreds of thousands of clones, roughly 80% of which are singletons. The germline CDR1 and CDR2 sequences are SGHTA and FQGNSA. V trimming: 3 bases; J trimming: 9 bases; junction bases outside the gene matches: 6. CDR3 length: 15 amino acids. V gene TRBV7-2 combines with J gene TRBJ2-1; 12 bases agree with TRBD2. The clonotype comes from a man aged 25-45 years with acute COVID-19. Sequences were obtained from PBMCs or T cells enriched from blood (not recorded which). CDR3 protein: CASSFSLAGGGEQFF. The CDR3 bases are TGTGCCAGCAGCTTCTCGCTAGCGGGAGGGGGTGAGCAGTTCTTC.